These 18 T cell receptor beta chains came from one sample sequenced in a study of T cell changes during pregnancy in multiple sclerosis. The data were produced by immunoSEQ multiplex PCR, yet TCRdb's version contains in-frame clones alone and is incomplete. The data contain around 68,000 clones, roughly nine tenths of them seen just once; the ten biggest clones take up approximately 1.3%. This sample comprised peripheral blood, obtained after pregnancy. These receptor sequences come from a female donor in good health, enrolled as a control in a pregnancy study.

CDR3 sequence: CASSLFGGENTGELFF. The CDR3 DNA is TGTGCCAGCAGCTTATTCGGCGGTGAGAACACCGGGGAGCTGTTTTTT. V is TRBV7-2 and J is TRBJ2-2; D is ambiguous. Per germline, CDR1 SGHTA and CDR2 FQGNSA. The CDR3 runs to 16 residues. Trimming shortened V by 2 bases and J by 1 base, and 11 bases separated the two germline ends.

In DNA form, the CDR3 reads TGTGCCAGCAGCCCAAGACACTACGACAGGTTCTACTACGAGCAGTACTTC. Its protein is CASSPRHYDRFYYEQYF. This sequence joins TRBV7-2 and TRBJ2-7, with a tentative D call TRBD1 (6 bases). This CDR3 region has 17 residues. From germline, CDR1 is SGHTA and CDR2 FQGNSA. The ends were cut back, 5 bases at V and 3 bases at J, with 23 bases in the middle.

The chain carries TRBV18 and TRBJ1-5; D gene ambiguous. The CDR3 is made up of 15 amino acids. The germline CDR1 and CDR2 sequences are KGHSH and LQKENI. Trimming left V 3 bases short and J 3 bases short, with 12 bases between. The CDR3 DNA reads as TGTGCCAGCTCACCGAATGCAGGAAACAATCAGCCCCAGCATTTT. It yields the protein CASSPNAGNNQPQHF.

The V gene is TRBV19, the J gene TRBJ2-3, with 11 bases matching TRBD2. The V segment lost 5 bases and the J segment 4 bases; nucleotides outside the gene matches: 8. Germline lookup yields CDR1 LNHDA and CDR2 SQIVND (reference sequence). This CDR3 contains 16 residues. CDR3 residues: CASSLSSGGTSDTQYF. The DNA of the CDR3 is TGTGCCAGTAGTCTTTCTAGCGGGGGGACCTCAGATACGCAGTATTTT. Drawing the rest from reference TRBV19 and TRBJ2-3, the complete variable domain is DGGITQSPKYLFRKEGQNVTLSCEQNLNHDAMYWYRQDPGQGLRLIYYSQIVNDFQKGDIAEGYSVSREKKESFPLTVTSAQKNPTAFYLCASSLSSGGTSDTQYFGPGTRLTVL.

This chain joins TRBV7-2 and TRBJ1-2; 9 bases are a match to TRBD1. The germline gives CDR1 SGHTA, CDR2 FQGNSA. The CDR3 has 15 amino acids. V dropped 2 bases and J dropped 7; count of bases not matched to a gene: 8. The CDR3: CASSLRQGDSGGYTF. The CDR3 DNA reads TGTGCCAGCAGCTTAAGACAGGGGGATTCTGGTGGCTACACCTTC.

The genes are TRBV30 and TRBJ2-1; 8 nucleotides align to TRBD2. The V segment lost 0 bases and the J segment 7 bases; nucleotides outside the gene matches: 8. Per germline, CDR1 GTSNPN and CDR2 SVGIG (reference sequence). CDR3 length: 15 amino acids. This chain's CDR3 is CAWSVAGGVTNEQFF. The CDR3, as DNA: TGTGCCTGGAGTGTGGCCGGGGGGGTGACAAATGAGCAGTTCTTC.

V gene TRBV7-2 combines with J gene TRBJ2-1; 8 bases line up with TRBD1. Germline V gene lookup returns CDR1 SGHTA and CDR2 FQGNSA. CDR3 length: 18 amino acids. Trimming took 0 bases from V and 0 from J; bases not matched to a gene: 7. This CDR3 reads CASSLARQGAISYNEQFF. As DNA, the CDR3 is TGTGCCAGCAGCTTAGCTAGGCAGGGGGCTATCTCCTACAATGAGCAGTTCTTC.

The chain is built from TRBV19 and TRBJ2-3; the D gene is possibly TRBD2 (6 bases). Trimming took 6 bases from V and 0 from J, leaving 10 bases between them. CDR1 and CDR2 (germline): LNHDA, SQIVND (reference sequence). The CDR3 spans 14 residues. The CDR3 DNA sequence: TGTGCCAGTAGGACTGGGACTAGCACAGATACGCAGTATTTT. Its protein product is CASRTGTSTDTQYF.

This rearrangement joins TRBV5-8 to TRBJ2-7; D might be TRBD1 (6 bases). The ends were cut back, 9 bases at V and 0 bases at J, with 13 bases in the middle. Germline V lookup: CDR1 SGHTS, CDR2 YDEGEE. This CDR3 has 13 amino acids. The CDR3 is CATQYRASYEQYF. As DNA, the CDR3 is TGTGCCACCCAATACAGGGCCTCCTACGAGCAGTACTTC.

V is TRBV7-9 and J is TRBJ1-6, with a possible D match to TRBD1 (6 bases). The CDR3 extends over 15 amino acids. Trimming cost V 6 bases and J 7 bases, with 16 bases left between them. The germline CDR1 and CDR2 sequences are SEHNR and FQNEAQ (reference sequence). CDR3 sequence: CASSFSATGNSPLHF. CDR3 coding DNA: TGTGCCAGCAGTTTTTCAGCTACAGGGAATTCACCCCTCCACTTT.

J is TRBJ1-4 and V is TRBV5-6; D is unresolved. The CDR3 extends over 15 amino acids. The V end was cut by 3 bases, the J end by 7 bases, with 16 bases between. CDR1 SGHDT and CDR2 YYEEEE come from the germline V gene. This CDR3 is CASSSLAGATEKLFF. In DNA form, the CDR3 reads TGTGCCAGCAGCTCCTTAGCGGGCGCGACTGAAAAACTGTTTTTT. The complete variable domain, with remaining parts taken from reference TRBV5-6 and TRBJ1-4, reads DAGVTQSPTHLIKTRGQQVTLRCSPKSGHDTVSWYQQALGQGPQFIFQYYEEEERQRGNFPDRFSGHQFPNYSSELNVNALLLGDSALYLCASSSLAGATEKLFFGSGTQLSVL.

The chain combines TRBV7-2 with TRBJ2-7, with D possibly being TRBD2 (5 bases). Germline loops: CDR1 SGHTA, CDR2 FQGNSA. The CDR3 is 16 amino acids. Trimming left V 3 bases short and J 6 bases short, with 21 bases between. CDR3 protein: CASSFLVLGTAGEQYF. CDR3 nucleotide sequence: TGTGCCAGCAGCTTTTTAGTTCTCGGCACGGCGGGCGAGCAGTACTTC.

The gene calls are TRBV6-5 and TRBJ2-1; 10 nucleotides align to TRBD2. The CDR3 totals 16 residues. Germline V CDR1 and CDR2: MNHEY, SVGAGI. V dropped 4 bases and J dropped 4; count of bases not matched to a gene: 7. The DNA for the CDR3 is TGTGCCAGCAGTTTAACGAGCGGGGGGGCTTACAATGAGCAGTTCTTC. It yields the protein CASSLTSGGAYNEQFF.

The chain has TRBV6-6 and TRBJ2-5; D call uncertain. The germline CDR1 and CDR2 sequences are MNHNY and SVGAGI (reference sequence). The CDR3 has 14 amino acids. Trimming removed 5 bases at V and 4 bases at J, with 14 bases between. The CDR3, as DNA: TGTGCCAGCAGTCCCCCGCGAGCCCCAGAGACCCAGTACTTC. Translated, it gives CASSPPRAPETQYF.

The V gene is TRBV4-2, the J gene TRBJ1-5; D possibly corresponds to TRBD1 (5 bases). CDR3 length: 15 residues. Trimming removed 8 bases at V and 5 bases at J, with 19 bases between. Germline V gives CDR1 LGHNA, CDR2 YNFKEQ. The CDR3 loop reads CASGDSNRNHQPQHF. CDR3 sequence (DNA): TGTGCCAGCGGTGATTCAAACAGGAACCATCAGCCCCAGCATTTT.

This clone appeared a single time. This chain links TRBV9 with TRBJ1-1; D is ambiguous. Trimming removed 2 bases at V and 1 base at J, with 9 bases between. CDR3 length: 14 residues. The germline V gene encodes CDR1 SGDLS and CDR2 YYNGEE. CDR3: CASSVESQNTEAFF. As DNA, the CDR3 is TGTGCCAGCAGCGTCGAGAGTCAGAACACTGAAGCTTTCTTT.

This clone appeared a few times. The chain carries TRBV5-4 and TRBJ2-5, with TRBD2 identical over 10 bases. The CDR3 is 16 residues long. Germline V gene lookup returns CDR1 SGHNT and CDR2 YYREEE (reference sequence). With 2 bases clipped from V and 2 bases from J, the junction kept 6 bases outside the gene matches. CDR3: CASSFLSGGPQETQYF. DNA for the CDR3: TGTGCCAGCAGCTTCCTTAGCGGGGGGCCTCAAGAGACCCAGTACTTC. The entire variable domain, with the rest obtained from reference TRBV5-4 and TRBJ2-5, is as follows: ETGVTQSPTHLIKTRGQQVTLRCSSQSGHNTVSWYQQALGQGPQFIFQYYREEENGRGNFPPRFSGLQFPNYSSELNVNALELDDSALYLCASSFLSGGPQETQYFGPGTRLLVL.

This rearrangement joins TRBV5-1 to TRBJ1-1; no firm D call. The CDR3 extends over 11 amino acids. The germline V gene has CDR1 SGHRS and CDR2 YFSETQ. Trimming left V 4 bases short and J 2 bases short, with 3 bases between. The CDR3 region has the DNA TGCGCCAGCAGCCTCAACACTGAAGCTTTCTTT. It is translated as CASSLNTEAFF. The full variable domain, rest sourced from reference TRBV5-1 and TRBJ1-1, is KAGVTQTPRYLIKTRGQQVTLSCSPISGHRSVSWYQQTPGQGLQFLFEYFSETQRNKGNFPGRFSGRQFSNSRSEMNVSTLELGDSALYLCASSLNTEAFFGQGTRLTVV.